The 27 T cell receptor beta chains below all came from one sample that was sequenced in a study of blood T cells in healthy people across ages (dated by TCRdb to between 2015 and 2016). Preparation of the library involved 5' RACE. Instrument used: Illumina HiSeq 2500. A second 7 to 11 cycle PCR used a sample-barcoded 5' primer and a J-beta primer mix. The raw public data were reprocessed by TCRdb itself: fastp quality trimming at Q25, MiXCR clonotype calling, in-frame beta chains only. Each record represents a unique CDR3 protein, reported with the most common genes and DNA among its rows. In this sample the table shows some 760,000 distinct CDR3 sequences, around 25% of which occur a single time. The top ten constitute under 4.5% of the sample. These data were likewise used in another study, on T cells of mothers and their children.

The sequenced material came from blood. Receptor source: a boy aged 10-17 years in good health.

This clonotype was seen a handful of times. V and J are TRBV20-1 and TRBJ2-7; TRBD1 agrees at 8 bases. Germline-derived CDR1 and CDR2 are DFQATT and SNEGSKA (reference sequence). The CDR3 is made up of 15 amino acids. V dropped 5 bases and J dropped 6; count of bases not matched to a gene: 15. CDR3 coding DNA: TGCAGTGCTTCAGGGGGCATACCTGGAAGGGGCGAGCAGTACTTC. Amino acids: CSASGGIPGRGEQYF.

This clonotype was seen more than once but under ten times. CDR3 in amino acids: CASVLDRGSYEQYF. The CDR3 bases are TGTGCCAGCGTCCTAGACAGGGGGTCCTACGAGCAGTACTTC. The chain links TRBV2 to TRBJ2-5, with 9 bases identical to TRBD1. The better agreement between TRBJ2-7 and the DNA end casts doubt on the J call. Germline CDR1 is SNHLY and CDR2 is FYNNEI. This CDR3 comprises 14 residues.

CDR3 nucleotide sequence: TGTGCCAGCAGTTTATTCTTTGGTAGGGCAGGGAACGCCTACGAGCAGTACTTC. Protein sequence: CASSLFFGRAGNAYEQYF. The chain has TRBV27 and TRBJ2-7, with D possibly TRBD1 on 5 matching bases. The germline gives CDR1 MNHEY, CDR2 SMNVEV (reference sequence). Trimming took off 1 base at V and 2 bases at J, with 21 bases between the two ends. The CDR3 length is 18 residues.

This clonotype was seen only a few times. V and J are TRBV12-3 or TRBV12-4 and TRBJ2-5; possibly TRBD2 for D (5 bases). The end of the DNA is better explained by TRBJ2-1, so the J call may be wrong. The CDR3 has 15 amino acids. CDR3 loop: CASNLVGDGNNEQFF. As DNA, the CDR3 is TGTGCCAGCAATTTGGTCGGAGACGGGAACAATGAGCAGTTCTTC.

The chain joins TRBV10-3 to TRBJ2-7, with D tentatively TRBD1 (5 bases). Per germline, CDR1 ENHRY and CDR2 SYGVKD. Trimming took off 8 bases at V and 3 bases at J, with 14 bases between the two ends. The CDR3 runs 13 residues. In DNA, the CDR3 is TGTGCCATCGGGGCACAGTGGGACTACGAGCAGTACTTC. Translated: CAIGAQWDYEQYF.

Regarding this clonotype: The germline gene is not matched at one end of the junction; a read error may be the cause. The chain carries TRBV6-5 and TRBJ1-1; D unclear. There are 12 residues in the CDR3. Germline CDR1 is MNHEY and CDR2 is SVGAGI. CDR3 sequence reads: CAGSPRNTEAFF. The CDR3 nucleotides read TGTGCCGGCAGCCCCCGGAACACTGAAGCTTTCTTT.

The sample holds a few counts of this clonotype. The CDR3 spells CASTIDSNQPQHF. CDR3 DNA sequence: TGTGCCAGCACCATAGACAGCAATCAGCCCCAGCATTTT. The V and J genes are TRBV7-9 and TRBJ1-5; D call uncertain. Germline V lookup: CDR1 SEHNR, CDR2 FQNEAQ (reference sequence). This CDR3 has 13 residues. V shed 7 bases and J shed 1 base, with 8 bases lying between them.

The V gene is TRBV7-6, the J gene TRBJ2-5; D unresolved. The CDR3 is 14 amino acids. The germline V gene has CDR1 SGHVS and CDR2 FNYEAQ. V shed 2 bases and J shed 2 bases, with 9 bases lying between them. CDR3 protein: CASSLRLGQETQYF. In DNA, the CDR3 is TGTGCCAGCAGCTTAAGGTTAGGGCAAGAGACCCAGTACTTC.

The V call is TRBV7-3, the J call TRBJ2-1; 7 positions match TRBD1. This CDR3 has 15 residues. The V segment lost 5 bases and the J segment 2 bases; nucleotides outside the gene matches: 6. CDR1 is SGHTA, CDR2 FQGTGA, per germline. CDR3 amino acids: CASSSSGTAYNEQFF. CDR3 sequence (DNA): TGTGCCAGCAGCAGCTCCGGGACAGCCTACAATGAGCAGTTCTTC.

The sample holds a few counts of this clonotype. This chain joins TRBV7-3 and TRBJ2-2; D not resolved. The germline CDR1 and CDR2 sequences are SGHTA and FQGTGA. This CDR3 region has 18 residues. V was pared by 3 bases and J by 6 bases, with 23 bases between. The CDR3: CASSFYRARRSVPGELFF. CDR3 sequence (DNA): TGTGCCAGCAGCTTTTATCGGGCGAGGCGGAGCGTCCCCGGGGAGCTGTTTTTT.

The CDR3 sequence: CSARFGSTYEQYF. The CDR3 DNA is TGCAGTGCTAGATTCGGGTCCACCTACGAGCAGTACTTC. The chain couples TRBV20-1 to TRBJ2-5; no reliable D call. The J call is doubtful: the DNA matches TRBJ2-7 better. The CDR3 is 13 residues long. Germline V gene sequence: CDR1 DFQATT, CDR2 SNEGSKA (reference sequence).

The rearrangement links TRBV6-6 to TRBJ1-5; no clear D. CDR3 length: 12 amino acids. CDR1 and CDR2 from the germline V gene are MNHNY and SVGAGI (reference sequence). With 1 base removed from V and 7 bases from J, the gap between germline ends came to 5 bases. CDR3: CASSYLQQPQHF. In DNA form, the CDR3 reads TGTGCCAGCAGTTACTTACAGCAGCCCCAGCATTTT.

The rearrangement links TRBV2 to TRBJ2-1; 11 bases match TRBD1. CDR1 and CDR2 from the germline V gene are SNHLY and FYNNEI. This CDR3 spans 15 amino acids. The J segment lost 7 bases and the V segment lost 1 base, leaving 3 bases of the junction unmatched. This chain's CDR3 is CASSEGDRGENEQFF. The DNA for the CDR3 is TGTGCCAGCAGTGAAGGGGACAGGGGGGAGAATGAGCAGTTCTTC.

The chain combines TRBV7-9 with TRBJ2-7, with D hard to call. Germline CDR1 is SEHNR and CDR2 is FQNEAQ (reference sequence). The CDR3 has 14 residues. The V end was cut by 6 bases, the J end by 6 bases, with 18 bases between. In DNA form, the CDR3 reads TGTGCCAGCAGTCACCGAGATTTAGTGCGCGAGCAGTACTTC. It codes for CASSHRDLVREQYF.

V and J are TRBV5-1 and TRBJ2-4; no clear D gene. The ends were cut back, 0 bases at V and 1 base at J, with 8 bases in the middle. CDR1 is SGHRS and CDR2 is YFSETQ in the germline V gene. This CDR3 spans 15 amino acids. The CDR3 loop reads CASSLGPMAKNIQYF. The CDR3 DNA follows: TGCGCCAGCAGCTTGGGGCCGATGGCCAAAAACATTCAGTACTTC.

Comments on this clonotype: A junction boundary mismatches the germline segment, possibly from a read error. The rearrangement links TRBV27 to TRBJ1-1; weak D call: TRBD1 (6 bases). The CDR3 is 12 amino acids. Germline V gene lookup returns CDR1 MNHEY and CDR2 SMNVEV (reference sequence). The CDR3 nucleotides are TGTGCCAGCAGTATACAGGGCGGAGAAGTTTTCTTT. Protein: CASSIQGGEVFF.

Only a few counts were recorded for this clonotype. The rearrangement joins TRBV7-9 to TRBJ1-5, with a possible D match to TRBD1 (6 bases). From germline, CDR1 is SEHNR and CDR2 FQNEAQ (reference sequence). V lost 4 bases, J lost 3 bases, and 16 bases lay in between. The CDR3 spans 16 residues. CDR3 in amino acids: CASSSAGGAHNQPQHF. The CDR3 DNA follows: TGTGCCAGCAGCTCAGCCGGGGGGGCCCACAATCAGCCCCAGCATTTT.

Here the CDR3 DNA reads TGTGCCACCAGCAGATTCTTAGCGGGGTCCCTCTCCTACAATGAGCAGTTCTTC. It translates to CATSRFLAGSLSYNEQFF. The chain combines TRBV15 with TRBJ2-1; 8 bases agree with TRBD2. This CDR3 spans 18 amino acids. Looked up from germline, CDR1 is LNHNV and CDR2 is YYDKDF (reference sequence). The V gene end was trimmed by 2 bases and the J gene end by 0 bases; junction bases not matched to a gene: 9.

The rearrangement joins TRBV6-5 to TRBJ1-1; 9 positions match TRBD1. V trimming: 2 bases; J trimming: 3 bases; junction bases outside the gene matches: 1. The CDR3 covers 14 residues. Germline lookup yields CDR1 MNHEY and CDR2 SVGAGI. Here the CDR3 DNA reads TGTGCCAGCAGTTACGACAGGGGGTACACTGAAGCTTTCTTT. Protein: CASSYDRGYTEAFF.

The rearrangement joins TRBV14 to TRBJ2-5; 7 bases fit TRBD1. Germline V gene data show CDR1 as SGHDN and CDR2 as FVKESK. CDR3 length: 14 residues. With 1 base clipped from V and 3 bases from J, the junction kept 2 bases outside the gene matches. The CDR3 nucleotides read TGTGCCAGCAGCCAAGGACAGGGAGAAGAGACCCAGTACTTC. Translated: CASSQGQGEETQYF.

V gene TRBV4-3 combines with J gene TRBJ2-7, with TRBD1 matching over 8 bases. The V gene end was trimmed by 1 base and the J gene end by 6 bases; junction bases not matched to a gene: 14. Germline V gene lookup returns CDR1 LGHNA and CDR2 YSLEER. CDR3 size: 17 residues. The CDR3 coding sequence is TGCGCCAGCAGCCAAGGCAGGCACAGGACAGGGTTTGGCGAGCAGTACTTC. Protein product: CASSQGRHRTGFGEQYF.

The chain's CDR3 is CASCPTDATNEKLFF. In nucleotides, the CDR3 is TGTGCCAGCTGCCCGACCGATGCAACTAATGAAAAACTGTTTTTT. The V and J genes are TRBV7-9 and TRBJ1-4; D ambiguous. Trimming removed 8 bases from V and 0 bases from J, with 13 bases in between. The CDR3 has 15 amino acids. Looked up from germline, CDR1 is SEHNR and CDR2 is FQNEAQ (reference sequence).

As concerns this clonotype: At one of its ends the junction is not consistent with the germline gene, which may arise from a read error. The CDR3 DNA sequence: TGTGCCAGCAGTGAAGCGTTGGGGGGCCCCGATGCGTTCTTC. Its protein is CASSEALGGPDAFF. The chain combines TRBV2 with TRBJ2-5; D is perhaps TRBD1 or TRBD2 (6 bases each). The CDR3 has 14 residues. Germline values: CDR1 SNHLY, CDR2 FYNNEI.

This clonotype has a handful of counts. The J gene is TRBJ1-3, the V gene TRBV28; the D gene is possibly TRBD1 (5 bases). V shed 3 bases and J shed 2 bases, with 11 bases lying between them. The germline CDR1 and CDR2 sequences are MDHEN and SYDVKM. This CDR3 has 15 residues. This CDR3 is CASSFMTATGNTIYF. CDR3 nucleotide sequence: TGTGCCAGCAGTTTTATGACAGCAACTGGAAACACCATATATTTT.

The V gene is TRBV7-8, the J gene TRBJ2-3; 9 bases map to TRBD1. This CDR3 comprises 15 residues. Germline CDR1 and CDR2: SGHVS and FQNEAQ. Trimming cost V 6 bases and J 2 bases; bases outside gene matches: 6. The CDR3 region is CASRNRDRDTDTQYF. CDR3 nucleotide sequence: TGTGCCAGCAGGAACCGGGACAGGGACACAGATACGCAGTATTTT.

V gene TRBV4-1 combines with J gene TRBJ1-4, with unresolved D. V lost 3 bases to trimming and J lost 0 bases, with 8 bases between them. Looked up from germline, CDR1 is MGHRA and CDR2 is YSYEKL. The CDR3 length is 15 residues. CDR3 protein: CASSQYRSTNEKLFF. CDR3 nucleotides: TGCGCCAGCAGCCAGTACAGATCAACTAATGAAAAACTGTTTTTT.

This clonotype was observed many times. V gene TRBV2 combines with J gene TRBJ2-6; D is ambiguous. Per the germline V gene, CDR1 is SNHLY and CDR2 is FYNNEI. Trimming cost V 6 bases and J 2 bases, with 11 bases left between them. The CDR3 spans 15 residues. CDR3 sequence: CASRRVSTGANVLTF. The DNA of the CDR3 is TGTGCCAGCAGAAGGGTTTCAACTGGGGCCAACGTCCTGACTTTC.